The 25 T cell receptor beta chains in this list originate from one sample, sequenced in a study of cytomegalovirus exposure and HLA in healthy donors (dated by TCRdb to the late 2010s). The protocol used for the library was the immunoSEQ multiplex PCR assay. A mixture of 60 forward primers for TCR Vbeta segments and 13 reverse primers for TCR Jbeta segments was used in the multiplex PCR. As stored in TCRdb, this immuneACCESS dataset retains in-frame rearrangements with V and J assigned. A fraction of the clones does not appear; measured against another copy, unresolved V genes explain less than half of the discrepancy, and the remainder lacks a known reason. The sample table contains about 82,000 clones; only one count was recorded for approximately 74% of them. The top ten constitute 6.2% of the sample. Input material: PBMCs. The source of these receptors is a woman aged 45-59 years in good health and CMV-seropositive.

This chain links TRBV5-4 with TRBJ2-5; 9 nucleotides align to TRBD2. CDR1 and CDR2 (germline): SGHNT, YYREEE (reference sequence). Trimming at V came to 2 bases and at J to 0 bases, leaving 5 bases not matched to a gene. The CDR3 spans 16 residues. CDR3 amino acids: CASSLPSGGYQETQYF. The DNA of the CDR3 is TGTGCCAGCAGCTTACCGAGCGGGGGGTACCAAGAGACCCAGTACTTC.

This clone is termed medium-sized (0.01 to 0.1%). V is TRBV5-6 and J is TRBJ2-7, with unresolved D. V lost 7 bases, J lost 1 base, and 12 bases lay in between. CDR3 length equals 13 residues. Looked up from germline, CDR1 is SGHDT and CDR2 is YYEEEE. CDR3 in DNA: TGTGCCAGCGCTCCCAGTATATCCTACGAGCAGTACTTC. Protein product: CASAPSISYEQYF.

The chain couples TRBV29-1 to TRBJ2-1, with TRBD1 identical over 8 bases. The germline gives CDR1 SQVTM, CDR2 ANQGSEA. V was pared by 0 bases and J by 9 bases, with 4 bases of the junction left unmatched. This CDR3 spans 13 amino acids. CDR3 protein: CSVEDPTGGEQFF. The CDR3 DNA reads TGCAGCGTTGAAGATCCTACAGGGGGTGAGCAGTTCTTC.

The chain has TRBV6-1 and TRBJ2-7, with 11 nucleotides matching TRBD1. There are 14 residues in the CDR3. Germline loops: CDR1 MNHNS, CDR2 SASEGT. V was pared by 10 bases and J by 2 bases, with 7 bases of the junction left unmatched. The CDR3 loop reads CATIGTGGTYEQYF. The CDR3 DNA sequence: TGTGCCACCATAGGGACAGGGGGGACCTACGAGCAGTACTTC.

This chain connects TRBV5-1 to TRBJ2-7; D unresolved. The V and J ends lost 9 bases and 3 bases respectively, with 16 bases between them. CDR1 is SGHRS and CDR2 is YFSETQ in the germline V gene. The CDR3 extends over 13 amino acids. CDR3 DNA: TGCGCCACCGCCCTAAGCAGAGGCTACGAGCAGTACTTC. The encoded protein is CATALSRGYEQYF. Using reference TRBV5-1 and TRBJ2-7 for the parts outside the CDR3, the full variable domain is KAGVTQTPRYLIKTRGQQVTLSCSPISGHRSVSWYQQTPGQGLQFLFEYFSETQRNKGNFPGRFSGRQFSNSRSEMNVSTLELGDSALYLCATALSRGYEQYFGPGTRLTVT.

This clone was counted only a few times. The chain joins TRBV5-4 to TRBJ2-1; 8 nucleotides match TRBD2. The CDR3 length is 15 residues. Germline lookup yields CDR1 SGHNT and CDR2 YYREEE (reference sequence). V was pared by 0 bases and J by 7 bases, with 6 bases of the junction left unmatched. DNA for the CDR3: TGTGCCAGCAGCTTGGGGGTAGCGGGGCCTAATGAGCAGTTCTTC. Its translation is CASSLGVAGPNEQFF.

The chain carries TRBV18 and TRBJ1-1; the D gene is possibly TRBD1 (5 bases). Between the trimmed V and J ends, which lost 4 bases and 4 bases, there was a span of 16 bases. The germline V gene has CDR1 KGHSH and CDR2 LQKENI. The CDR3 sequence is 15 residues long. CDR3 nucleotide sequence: TGTGCCAGCTCACTTAACGGGGGGGTGGGCACTGAAGCTTTCTTT. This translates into CASSLNGGVGTEAFF.

As DNA, the CDR3 is TGTGCCAGCTCACCACCGGGACTAGCGTACAATGAGCAGTTCTTC. Translating gives CASSPPGLAYNEQFF. J is TRBJ2-1 and V is TRBV18; TRBD2 agrees at 10 bases. The V gene's germline CDR1 is KGHSH and CDR2 LQKENI. The CDR3 contains 15 residues. V trimming: 0 bases; J trimming: 4 bases; junction bases outside the gene matches: 0.

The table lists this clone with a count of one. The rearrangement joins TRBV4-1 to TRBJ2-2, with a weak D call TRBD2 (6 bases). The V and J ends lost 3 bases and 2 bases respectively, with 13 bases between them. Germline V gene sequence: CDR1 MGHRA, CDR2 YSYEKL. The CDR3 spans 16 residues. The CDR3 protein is CASSQIGGLNTGELFF. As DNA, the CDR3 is TGCGCCAGCAGCCAGATCGGAGGACTAAACACCGGGGAGCTGTTTTTT.

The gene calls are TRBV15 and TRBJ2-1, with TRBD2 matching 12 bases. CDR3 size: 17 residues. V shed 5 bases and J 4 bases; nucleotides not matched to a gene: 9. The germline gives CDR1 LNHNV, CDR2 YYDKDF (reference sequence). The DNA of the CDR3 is TGTGCCACCAGCTCTCCCAGGCTAGCGGGAGGGTACAATGAGCAGTTCTTC. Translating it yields CATSSPRLAGGYNEQFF.

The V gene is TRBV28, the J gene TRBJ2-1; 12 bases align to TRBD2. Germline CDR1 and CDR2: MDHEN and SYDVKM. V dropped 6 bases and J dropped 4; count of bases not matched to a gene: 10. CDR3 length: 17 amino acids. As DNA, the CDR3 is TGTGCCAGCAGGCAAGGGGGACTAGCGGGTTTATACAATGAGCAGTTCTTC. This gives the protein CASRQGGLAGLYNEQFF.

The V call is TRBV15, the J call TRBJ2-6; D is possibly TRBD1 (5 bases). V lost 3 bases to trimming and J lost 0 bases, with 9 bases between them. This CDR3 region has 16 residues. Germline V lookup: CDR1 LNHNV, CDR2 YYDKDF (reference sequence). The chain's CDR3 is CATSREGASGANVLTF. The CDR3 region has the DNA TGTGCCACCAGCAGGGAAGGGGCCTCTGGGGCCAACGTCCTGACTTTC.

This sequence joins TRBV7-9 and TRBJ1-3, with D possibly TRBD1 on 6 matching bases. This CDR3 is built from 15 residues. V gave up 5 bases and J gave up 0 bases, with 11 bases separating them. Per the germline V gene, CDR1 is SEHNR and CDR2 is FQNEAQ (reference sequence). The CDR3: CASSILTGSGNTIYF. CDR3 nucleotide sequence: TGTGCCAGCAGCATTCTGACAGGCTCTGGAAACACCATATATTTT.

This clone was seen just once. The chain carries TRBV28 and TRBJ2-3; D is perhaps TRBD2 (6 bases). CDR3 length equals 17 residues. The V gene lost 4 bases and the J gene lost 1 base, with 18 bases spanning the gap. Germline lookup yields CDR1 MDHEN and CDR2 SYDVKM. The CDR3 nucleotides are TGTGCCAGCAGTTCCCGGGACTTATTTGGCCGCACAGATACGCAGTATTTT. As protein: CASSSRDLFGRTDTQYF.

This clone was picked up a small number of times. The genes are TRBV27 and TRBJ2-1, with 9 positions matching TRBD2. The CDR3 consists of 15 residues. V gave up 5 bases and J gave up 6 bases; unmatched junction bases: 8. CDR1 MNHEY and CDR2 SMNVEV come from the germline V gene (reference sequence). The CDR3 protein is CASSQSGRPGNEQFF. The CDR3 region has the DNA TGTGCCAGCAGTCAAAGCGGGAGGCCGGGCAATGAGCAGTTCTTC.

CDR3 sequence (DNA): TGTGCCAGCACCACTTCGGGGAGCGGGGGTTTCAATGAGCAGTTCTTC. Translating gives CASTTSGSGGFNEQFF. V is TRBV28 and J is TRBJ2-1; 8 nucleotides align to TRBD2. This CDR3 is 16 amino acids long. J gave up 6 bases and V 7 bases, and 14 bases lay outside the gene matches. The V gene's germline CDR1 is MDHEN and CDR2 SYDVKM.

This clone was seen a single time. CDR3 DNA: TGTGCCAGCAGTTGGGGTGGGAGTTCCTACGAGCAGTACTTC. Its translation: CASSWGGSSYEQYF. This chain joins TRBV27 and TRBJ2-7; perhaps TRBD2 as D (5 bases). The CDR3 totals 14 residues. V was pared by 4 bases and J by 1 base, with 11 bases between. CDR1 is MNHEY, CDR2 SMNVEV, per germline (reference sequence).

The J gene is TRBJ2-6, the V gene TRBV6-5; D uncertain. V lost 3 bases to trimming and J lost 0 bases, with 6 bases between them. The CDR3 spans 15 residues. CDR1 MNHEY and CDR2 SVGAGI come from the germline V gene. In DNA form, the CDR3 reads TGTGCCAGCAGTTATCGGAGCTCTGGGGCCAACGTCCTGACTTTC. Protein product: CASSYRSSGANVLTF.

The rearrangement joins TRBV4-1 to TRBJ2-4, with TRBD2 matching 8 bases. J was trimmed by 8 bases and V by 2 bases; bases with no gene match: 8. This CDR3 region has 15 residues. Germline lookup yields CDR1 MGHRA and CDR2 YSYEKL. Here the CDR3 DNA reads TGCGCCAGCAGCCAATTAGGAGCGGGAGCGGACATTCAGTACTTC. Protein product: CASSQLGAGADIQYF.

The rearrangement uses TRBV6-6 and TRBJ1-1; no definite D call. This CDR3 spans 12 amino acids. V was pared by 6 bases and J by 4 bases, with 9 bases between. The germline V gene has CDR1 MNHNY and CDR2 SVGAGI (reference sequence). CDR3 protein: CASSLRGTEAFF. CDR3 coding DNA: TGTGCCAGCAGCTTGCGGGGCACTGAAGCTTTCTTT.

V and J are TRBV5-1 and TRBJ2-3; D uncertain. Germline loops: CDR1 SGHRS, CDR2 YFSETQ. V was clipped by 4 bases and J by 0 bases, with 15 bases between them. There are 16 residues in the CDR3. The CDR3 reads CASSPNPTASTDTQYF. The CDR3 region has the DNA TGCGCCAGCAGCCCTAACCCTACAGCAAGCACAGATACGCAGTATTTT.

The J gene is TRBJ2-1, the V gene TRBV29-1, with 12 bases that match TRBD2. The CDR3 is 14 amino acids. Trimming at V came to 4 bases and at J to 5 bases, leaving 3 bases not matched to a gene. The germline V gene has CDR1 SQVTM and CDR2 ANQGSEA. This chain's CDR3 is CSVVRLAGDNEQFF. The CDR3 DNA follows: TGCAGCGTTGTAAGACTAGCGGGAGACAATGAGCAGTTCTTC.

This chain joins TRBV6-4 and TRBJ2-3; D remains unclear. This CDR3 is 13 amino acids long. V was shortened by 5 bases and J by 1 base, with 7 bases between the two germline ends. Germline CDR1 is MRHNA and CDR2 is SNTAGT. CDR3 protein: CASSPTGTDTQYF. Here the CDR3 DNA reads TGTGCCAGCAGTCCGACTGGCACAGATACGCAGTATTTT.

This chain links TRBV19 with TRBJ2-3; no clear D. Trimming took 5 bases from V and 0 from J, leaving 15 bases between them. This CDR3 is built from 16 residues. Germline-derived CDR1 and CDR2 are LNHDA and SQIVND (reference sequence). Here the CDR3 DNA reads TGTGCCAGTAGTCCCCTTTCCGGTTACAGCACAGATACGCAGTATTTT. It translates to CASSPLSGYSTDTQYF.

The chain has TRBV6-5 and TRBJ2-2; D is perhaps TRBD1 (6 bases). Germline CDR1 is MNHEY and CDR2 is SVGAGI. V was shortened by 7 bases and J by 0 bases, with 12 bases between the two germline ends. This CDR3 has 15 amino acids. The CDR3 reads CASKPGQTNTGELFF. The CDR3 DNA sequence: TGTGCCAGCAAGCCGGGACAAACGAACACCGGGGAGCTGTTTTTT.